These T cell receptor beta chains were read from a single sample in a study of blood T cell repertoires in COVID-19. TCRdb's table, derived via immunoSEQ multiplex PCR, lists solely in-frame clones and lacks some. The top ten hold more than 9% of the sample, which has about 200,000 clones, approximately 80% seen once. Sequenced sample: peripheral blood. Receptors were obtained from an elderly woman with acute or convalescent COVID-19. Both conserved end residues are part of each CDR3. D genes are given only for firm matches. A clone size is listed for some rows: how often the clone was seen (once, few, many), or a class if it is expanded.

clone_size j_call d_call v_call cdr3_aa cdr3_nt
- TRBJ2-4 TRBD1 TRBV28 CASTSGQGVGIQYF TGTGCCAGCACCTCTGGACAGGGGGTGGGCATTCAGTACTTC
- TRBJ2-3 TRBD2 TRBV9 CASSPLLSGSSTDTQYF TGTGCCAGCAGCCCCCTTCTTAGCGGGAGTAGCACAGATACGCAGTATTTT
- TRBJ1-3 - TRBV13 CASSLETAGNTIYF TGTGCCAGCAGCTTAGAGACAGCTGGAAACACCATATATTTT
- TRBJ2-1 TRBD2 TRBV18 CASSHGTSGAYNEQFF TGTGCCAGCTCTCATGGGACTAGCGGGGCGTACAATGAGCAGTTCTTC
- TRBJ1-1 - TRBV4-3 CASSQDTTGKNTEAFF TGCGCCAGCAGCCAAGATACCACAGGGAAGAACACTGAAGCTTTCTTT
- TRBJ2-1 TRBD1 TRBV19 CASSRQGNQTPQFF TGTGCCAGCAGCAGACAGGGTAACCAGACTCCCCAGTTCTTC
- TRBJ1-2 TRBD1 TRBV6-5 CASSYDRGYGYTF TGTGCCAGCAGTTACGACAGGGGCTATGGCTACACCTTC
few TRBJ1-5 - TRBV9 CASSFGEATQPQHF TGTGCCAGCAGCTTCGGAGAGGCCACGCAGCCCCAGCATTTT
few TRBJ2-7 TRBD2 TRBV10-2 CASIGNGGRGYEQYF TGCGCCAGCATAGGAAACGGCGGGAGGGGTTACGAGCAGTACTTC
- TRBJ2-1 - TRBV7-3 CASSQTSFDEQFF TGTGCCAGCAGCCAGACTAGTTTTGATGAGCAGTTCTTC
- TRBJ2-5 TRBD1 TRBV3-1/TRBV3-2 CASSQAKGRGWETQYF TGTGCCAGCAGCCAAGCCAAGGGCAGGGGGTGGGAGACCCAGTACTTC
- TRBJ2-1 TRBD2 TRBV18 CASSPGGSGNEQFF TGTGCCAGCTCACCAGGCGGGAGTGGCAATGAGCAGTTCTTC
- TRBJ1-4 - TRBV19 CASREEGLREKLFF TGTGCCAGTAGGGAGGAGGGCTTGAGGGAAAAACTGTTTTTT
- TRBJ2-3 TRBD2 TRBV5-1 CASSLGLAGGPGTDTQYF TGCGCCAGCAGCTTGGGACTAGCGGGGGGGCCTGGCACAGATACGCAGTATTTT
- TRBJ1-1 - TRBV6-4 CASPKRGNTEAFF TGTGCCAGCCCCAAACGGGGTAACACTGAAGCTTTCTTT
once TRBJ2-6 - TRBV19 CASRTGSGANVLTF TGTGCCAGTAGAACGGGGTCTGGGGCCAACGTCCTGACTTTC
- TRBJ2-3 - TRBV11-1 CASSPAALVADTQYF TGTGCCAGCAGCCCCGCGGCCCTAGTGGCAGATACGCAGTATTTT
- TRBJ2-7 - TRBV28 CASRHSSSYEQYF TGTGCCAGCAGACACAGTAGCTCCTACGAGCAGTACTTC
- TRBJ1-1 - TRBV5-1 CASTLRLGLNTEAFF TGCGCCAGCACCCTCCGGTTGGGGCTGAACACTGAAGCTTTCTTT
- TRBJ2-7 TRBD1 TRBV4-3 CASSHTGGASYEQYF TGCGCCAGCAGCCACACAGGGGGCGCTTCCTACGAGCAGTACTTC
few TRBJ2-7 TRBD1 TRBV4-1 CASSIPDRASYEQYF TGCGCCAGCAGCATCCCGGACAGGGCCTCCTACGAGCAGTACTTC
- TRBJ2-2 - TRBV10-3 CAISASVNTGELFF TGTGCCATCAGTGCCTCCGTGAACACCGGGGAGCTGTTTTTT
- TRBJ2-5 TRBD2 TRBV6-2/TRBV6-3 CASSYTGTSRETQYF TGTGCCAGCAGTTACACCGGGACTAGCCGAGAGACCCAGTACTTC
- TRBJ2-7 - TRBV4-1 CASSQEDLPGYEQYF TGCGCCAGCAGCCAAGAGGACTTACCCGGTTACGAGCAGTACTTC
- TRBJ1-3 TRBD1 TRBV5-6 CASSFGQGASGNTIYF TGTGCCAGCAGCTTTGGACAGGGGGCGTCCGGAAACACCATATATTTT
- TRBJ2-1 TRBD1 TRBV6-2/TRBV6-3 CASIPTGGLYNEQFF TGTGCCAGCATCCCGACAGGGGGGCTCTACAATGAGCAGTTCTTC
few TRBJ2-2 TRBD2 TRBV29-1 CSVPLSGRNTGELFF TGCAGCGTACCTCTTAGCGGGAGAAACACCGGGGAGCTGTTTTTT
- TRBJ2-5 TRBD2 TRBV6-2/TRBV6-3 CASSYFESLGGGSGETQYF TGTGCCAGCAGTTACTTCGAAAGCCTTGGCGGGGGGAGCGGGGAGACCCAGTACTTC
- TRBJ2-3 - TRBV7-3 CASSSPGTDTQYF TGTGCCAGCAGCTCCCCTGGCACAGATACGCAGTATTTT
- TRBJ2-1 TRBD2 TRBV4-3 CASSQDRGGEQFF TGCGCCAGCAGCCAAGATCGGGGGGGTGAGCAGTTCTTC
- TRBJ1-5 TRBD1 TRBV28 CASSLGTDSVGNQPQHF TGTGCCAGCAGTTTGGGGACAGATAGCGTGGGTAATCAGCCCCAGCATTTT